What follows is one T cell receptor beta chain and its context. In the original analysis: Reference gene primers were amplified, and this amplification served to estimate nucleated cell counts. The protocol was immunoSEQ multiplex PCR, while the TCRdb copy is restricted to in-frame clones and leaves out a portion. That table gives V, J and clone size, and the DNA gave D and trimming. In the table there are around 150,000 clones, approximately 80% of which are singletons. The source of the sample is a study of blood T cell repertoires in COVID-19. Background on the study: In each case, the material was cDNA or gDNA derived from T cells, B-cell-depleted T cells, or PBMCs.

The CDR3 runs to 14 residues. V gave up 7 bases and J gave up 4 bases; unmatched junction bases: 7. Germline V CDR1 and CDR2: SGHTA, FQGNSA. Sequenced sample: peripheral blood. The V call is TRBV7-2, the J call TRBJ2-3; 8 bases align to TRBD1. This receptor was identified in a human donor in a cohort sampled during active COVID-19. The CDR3 region is CASTGAGGADTQYF. DNA of the CDR3: TGTGCCAGCACGGGCGCAGGGGGCGCAGATACGCAGTATTTT.